Listed here are 29 T cell receptor beta chains from one sample, sequenced in a study of cytomegalovirus exposure and HLA in healthy donors. The PCR was carried out with 60 Vbeta primers and 13 Jbeta primers. Using immunoSEQ multiplex PCR, the repertoire was profiled, and TCRdb retains in-frame clones only, with some absent. Of 150,000 to 200,000 clones listed, almost 80% were seen once; the top ten hold approximately 1.5%. Sequencing was done on a sample of PBMCs. The receptors shown here come from a male donor in good health and CMV-seronegative.

This chain uses TRBV27 with TRBJ2-7, with D possibly being TRBD1 (6 bases). The CDR3 consists of 14 residues. With 2 bases removed from V and 7 bases from J, the gap between germline ends came to 15 bases. Germline lookup yields CDR1 MNHEY and CDR2 SMNVEV (reference sequence). In DNA, the CDR3 is TGTGCCAGCAGTTTAAGGACAGCTACTAGAGAGCAGTACTTC. Its translation: CASSLRTATREQYF.

This rearrangement joins TRBV18 to TRBJ2-1; 7 bases match TRBD1. The CDR3 totals 15 residues. The trim removed 6 bases at V and 2 bases at J, leaving 7 bases unmatched. Per germline, CDR1 KGHSH and CDR2 LQKENI. CDR3 sequence reads: CASSEQDRTYNEQFF. The DNA for the CDR3 is TGTGCCAGCTCGGAGCAGGACAGGACCTACAATGAGCAGTTCTTC.

The chain combines TRBV29-1 with TRBJ2-5, with D possibly TRBD2 on 6 matching bases. The V and J ends lost 5 bases and 4 bases respectively, with 11 bases between them. Germline loops: CDR1 SQVTM, CDR2 ANQGSEA. CDR3 length: 12 residues. CDR3 sequence (DNA): TGCAGCGTTCGGCAGGGAGGAGAGACCCAGTACTTC. Translating it yields CSVRQGGETQYF.

The chain carries TRBV5-1 and TRBJ2-7, with 8 bases that match TRBD1. V shed 4 bases and J 5 bases; nucleotides not matched to a gene: 5. Per the germline V gene, CDR1 is SGHRS and CDR2 is YFSETQ. The CDR3 contains 13 residues. CDR3 loop: CASSTGTGDEQYF. For the CDR3, the DNA is TGCGCCAGCAGCACCGGGACAGGAGACGAGCAGTACTTC.

The CDR3 loop is CASSPLQGQLYGYTF. The CDR3 bases are TGCGCCAGCAGCCCTTTACAGGGGCAACTGTATGGCTACACCTTC. The chain carries TRBV4-3 and TRBJ1-2; TRBD1 matches at 7 bases. Per germline, CDR1 LGHNA and CDR2 YSLEER. Trimming cost V 4 bases and J 5 bases; bases outside gene matches: 10. The CDR3 covers 15 residues.

The gene calls are TRBV19 and TRBJ2-5, with 9 positions matching TRBD2. The CDR3 has 17 amino acids. Trimming removed 5 bases from V and 3 bases from J; junction bases left unmatched: 13. Germline lookup yields CDR1 LNHDA and CDR2 SQIVND (reference sequence). Here the CDR3 DNA reads TGTGCCAGTAGTCCGCTGACGACTAGCGGAAATAAAGAGACCCAGTACTTC. Its translation is CASSPLTTSGNKETQYF.

The rearrangement joins TRBV9 to TRBJ2-5; 9 nucleotides line up with TRBD2. The J call may be incorrect, as the DNA end agrees better with TRBJ2-7. Germline V gives CDR1 SGDLS, CDR2 YYNGEE. The CDR3 extends over 15 amino acids. CDR3 DNA: TGTGCCAGCAGCGTGGGGGTAGCGGGAGCCTACGAGCAGTACTTC. Translated, it gives CASSVGVAGAYEQYF.

This clone appeared a single time. V is TRBV7-2 and J is TRBJ2-1; 13 bases line up with TRBD2. The CDR3 has 16 residues. The germline V gene has CDR1 SGHTA and CDR2 FQGNSA. V shed 4 bases and J 7 bases; nucleotides not matched to a gene: 7. CDR3 in amino acids: CASSSWGTSGENEQFF. In DNA form, the CDR3 reads TGTGCCAGCAGCTCATGGGGGACTAGCGGGGAGAATGAGCAGTTCTTC.

There are a few counts of this clone. The V and J genes are TRBV6-5 and TRBJ2-1; TRBD1 aligns across 8 bases. The CDR3 runs to 12 residues. The trim removed 5 bases at V and 14 bases at J, leaving 8 bases unmatched. CDR1 is MNHEY and CDR2 is SVGAGI in the germline V gene. The CDR3 DNA sequence: TGTGCCAGCAGTCCTCGACAGGGGCGCGAGTTCTTC. Translation gives CASSPRQGREFF.

The CDR3 DNA sequence: TGTGCCAGCAGCTCCGGGACAGAGGGCTGGGGCACTGAAGCTTTCTTT. It translates to CASSSGTEGWGTEAFF. The chain uses TRBV13 and TRBJ1-1, with 7 bases that match TRBD1. CDR1 PRHDT and CDR2 FYEKMQ come from the germline V gene (reference sequence). The CDR3 has 16 residues. Germline trimming cut 4 bases from V and 4 bases from J; bases unmatched to any gene: 12.

In this sample, this clone turned up a few times. The V gene is TRBV6-1, the J gene TRBJ2-3; 11 bases fit TRBD2. V was pared by 8 bases and J by 3 bases, with 4 bases of the junction left unmatched. The germline V gene has CDR1 MNHNS and CDR2 SASEGT. CDR3 length: 14 residues. The CDR3 spells CASVGLAATDTQYF. The CDR3 DNA reads TGTGCCAGCGTGGGACTAGCGGCTACAGATACGCAGTATTTT.

This chain joins TRBV4-3 and TRBJ2-3; no definite D call. The V gene lost 1 base and the J gene lost 1 base, with 15 bases spanning the gap. This CDR3 is built from 17 residues. Germline lookup yields CDR1 LGHNA and CDR2 YSLEER. The DNA of the CDR3 is TGCGCCAGCAGCCAAGGGGTGCGTCGCGGAGGCACAGATACGCAGTATTTT. Amino acids: CASSQGVRRGGTDTQYF.

The rearrangement joins TRBV27 to TRBJ1-1; D is possibly TRBD1 (6 bases). This CDR3 has 13 residues. The V gene's germline CDR1 is MNHEY and CDR2 SMNVEV (reference sequence). The ends were cut back, 6 bases at V and 11 bases at J, with 19 bases in the middle. The CDR3 sequence is CASSLYPGVSAFF. The CDR3 DNA follows: TGTGCCAGCAGCCTTTACCCAGGGGTCTCGGCTTTCTTT.

The CDR3: CASIEAFF. The CDR3 coding sequence is TGTGCCAGCATAGAAGCTTTCTTT. The chain employs TRBV2 and TRBJ1-1; D gene ambiguous. The V end lost 7 bases, the J end lost 8 bases, and 2 bases lay between the germline ends. Germline CDR1 SNHLY, CDR2 FYNNEI. The CDR3 totals 8 residues.

V and J are TRBV5-1 and TRBJ2-2; possible D gene TRBD1, 6 bases. Trimming took 5 bases from V and 2 from J, leaving 13 bases between them. The CDR3 totals 15 residues. CDR1 and CDR2 (germline): SGHRS, YFSETQ. The chain's CDR3 is CASRRDNSNTGELFF. The CDR3 DNA sequence: TGCGCCAGCAGACGGGACAACTCCAACACCGGGGAGCTGTTTTTT.

V gene TRBV10-1 combines with J gene TRBJ1-5; D is perhaps TRBD1 (6 bases). CDR3 length equals 15 residues. Trimming shortened V by 6 bases and J by 4 bases, and 16 bases separated the two germline ends. Germline V gene data show CDR1 as WNHNN and CDR2 as SYGVQD (reference sequence). The CDR3 spells CASRRTDRRNQPQHF. The CDR3 DNA reads TGCGCCAGCAGAAGAACCGACAGGAGGAATCAGCCCCAGCATTTT.

This chain joins TRBV2 and TRBJ1-4; TRBD1 is a possible D gene (6 bases). CDR3 length: 13 residues. Germline CDR1 is SNHLY and CDR2 is FYNNEI. V was pared by 6 bases and J by 8 bases, with 13 bases between. CDR3 residues: CASRTHDREKLFF. Here the CDR3 DNA reads TGTGCCAGCAGGACCCACGACAGGGAAAAACTGTTTTTT.

This chain joins TRBV5-5 and TRBJ1-6; the D is unclear. V shed 5 bases and J shed 6 bases, with 12 bases lying between them. CDR3 length equals 14 residues. CDR1 is SGHKS and CDR2 is YYEKEE in the germline V gene (reference sequence). The CDR3 DNA follows: TGTGCCAGCAGTTCGTCGGTAGTTAATTCACCCCTCCACTTT. It translates to CASSSSVVNSPLHF. Full variable domain (missing parts from reference TRBV5-5 and TRBJ1-6): DAGVTQSPTHLIKTRGQQVTLRCSPISGHKSVSWYQQVLGQGPQFIFQYYEKEERGRGNFPDRFSARQFPNYSSELNVNALLLGDSALYLCASSSSVVNSPLHFGNGTRLTVT.

This clone was recorded a few times. The rearrangement uses TRBV6-5 and TRBJ1-5, with TRBD1 matching 8 bases. The CDR3 runs to 14 residues. CDR1 and CDR2 (germline): MNHEY, SVGAGI. J lost 5 bases, V lost 6 bases, and 6 bases had no gene match. In DNA, the CDR3 is TGTGCCAGCAGCGACAGGGGAGGCGATCAGCCCCAGCATTTT. This encodes CASSDRGGDQPQHF.

The chain uses TRBV7-8 and TRBJ1-5; 7 bases match TRBD1. The CDR3 spans 14 residues. Germline CDR1 is SGHVS and CDR2 is FQNEAQ. V was clipped by 2 bases and J by 6 bases; unmatched bases: 4. CDR3 DNA: TGTGCCAGCAGCTTAACAGGGGATGCTCAGCCCCAGCATTTT. Its translation is CASSLTGDAQPQHF.

The chain combines TRBV4-3 with TRBJ1-3, with a weak D call TRBD1 (5 bases). CDR1 is LGHNA and CDR2 is YSLEER in the germline V gene. Trimming took 0 bases from V and 0 from J, leaving 15 bases between them. This CDR3 contains 18 residues. The CDR3 DNA sequence: TGCGCCAGCAGCCAAGATATTCCCGCGACAGTCTCTGGAAACACCATATATTTT. This gives the protein CASSQDIPATVSGNTIYF.

The chain joins TRBV28 to TRBJ1-5; 8 nucleotides align to TRBD1. The CDR3 covers 17 residues. The germline V gene encodes CDR1 MDHEN and CDR2 SYDVKM. V lost 7 bases to trimming and J lost 2 bases; unmatched junction nucleotides: 13. Here the CDR3 DNA reads TGTGCCAGCATACCCCAGGGGGCAGGTTTGGGCAATCAGCCCCAGCATTTT. Translation: CASIPQGAGLGNQPQHF.

This clone showed up just a few times. The CDR3 here is CASSLGGGGSYNEQFF. DNA of the CDR3: TGCGCCAGCAGCTTGGGTGGGGGGGGCTCCTACAATGAGCAGTTCTTC. The chain joins TRBV5-1 to TRBJ2-1; TRBD2 agrees at 7 bases. With V trimmed by 0 bases and J by 0 bases, 3 bases remained unmatched. From germline, CDR1 is SGHRS and CDR2 YFSETQ. The CDR3 spans 16 residues.

The J gene is TRBJ2-7, the V gene TRBV7-2; D perhaps matches TRBD2 (6 bases). Trimming took off 5 bases at V and 1 base at J, with 12 bases between the two ends. Germline V gene data show CDR1 as SGHTA and CDR2 as FQGNSA. This CDR3 spans 14 amino acids. This chain's CDR3 is CASSPGSASYEQYF. The CDR3 nucleotides read TGTGCCAGCAGCCCCGGGAGCGCTTCCTACGAGCAGTACTTC.

The chain carries TRBV9 and TRBJ1-1, with unresolved D. Germline V CDR1 and CDR2: SGDLS, YYNGEE. Between the trimmed V and J ends, which lost 0 bases and 1 base, there was a span of 7 bases. The CDR3 sequence is 14 residues long. CDR3 in DNA: TGTGCCAGCAGCGTAGTCGAGGGGAACACTGAAGCTTTCTTT. Translation: CASSVVEGNTEAFF.

The CDR3 spells CASRGHSTGELFF. The DNA for the CDR3 is TGTGCCAGCAGGGGACACTCCACCGGGGAGCTGTTTTTT. The V and J genes are TRBV28 and TRBJ2-2; TRBD1 is a possible D gene (6 bases). The CDR3 contains 13 residues. The V end lost 6 bases, the J end lost 4 bases, and 9 bases lay between the germline ends. Germline assignment: CDR1 MDHEN and CDR2 SYDVKM.

The rearrangement uses TRBV29-1 and TRBJ1-3; TRBD1 matches at 8 bases. CDR1 and CDR2 (germline): SQVTM, ANQGSEA. This CDR3 has 16 residues. Trimming cost V 5 bases and J 0 bases; bases outside gene matches: 9. CDR3 sequence (DNA): TGCAGCGTTCTTTACGGACAGGGAAGCTCTGGAAACACCATATATTTT. Translating it yields CSVLYGQGSSGNTIYF.

V usage is TRBV6-5 and J usage is TRBJ2-7, with TRBD2 matching 11 bases. Trimming at V came to 5 bases and at J to 4 bases, leaving 4 bases not matched to a gene. The CDR3 covers 14 residues. Germline loops: CDR1 MNHEY, CDR2 SVGAGI. In DNA, the CDR3 is TGTGCCAGCAGTAAGGGACTAGCGGTTTACGAGCAGTACTTC. This codes for CASSKGLAVYEQYF.

This rearrangement joins TRBV18 to TRBJ2-1, with D perhaps matching TRBD2 (6 bases). The CDR3 is made up of 16 amino acids. The V gene lost 2 bases and the J gene lost 0 bases, with 11 bases spanning the gap. Germline CDR1 is KGHSH and CDR2 is LQKENI. CDR3 protein: CASSPTSSSSYNEQFF. The CDR3 DNA is TGTGCCAGCTCACCAACTAGCTCTAGCTCCTACAATGAGCAGTTCTTC. The full variable domain, its missing parts supplied by reference TRBV18 and TRBJ2-1, is NAGVMQNPRHLVRRRGQEARLRCSPMKGHSHVYWYRQLPEEGLKFMVYLQKENIIDESGMPKERFSAEFPKEGPSILRIQQVVRGDSAAYFCASSPTSSSSYNEQFFGPGTRLTVL.